This TCR beta chain was captured by sequencing in a study of CD8 T cells in ankylosing spondylitis (TCRdb year 2017). As for the study more broadly: The study set out to find disease-linked TCR variants by profiling T cell receptor beta repertoires in ankylosing spondylitis patients and healthy donors. Peripheral blood was sampled, and synovial fluid was additionally collected from ankylosing spondylitis patients. The whole study cohort included under 140 healthy donors and about two dozen ankylosing spondylitis patients.

In the case of this clonotype: Its binding antigen is unknown. Within one base of it there is no much larger clone, and no base qualities were kept.

Findings and caveats that apply to the study as a whole: The disease-linked clones were reported as significantly enriched in matched synovial fluid samples from ankylosing spondylitis patients. A TCR beta motif made up of about eight highly homologous amino acid variants appeared to be characteristic of blood from ankylosing spondylitis patients. The disease-linked clones showed a CD8+ phenotype and occurred at relatively low frequencies in peripheral blood. Some TCR beta motif variants had previously been reported in synovial fluid and blood of reactive arthritis patients, which suggested common disease-initiation mechanisms.

For sequencing, an Illumina HiSeq 2500 was employed. Quantitative 5'-RACE with molecular barcodes was the method used to prepare the TCR beta libraries. The authors' analysis ran thus. A new computational method, built on a probabilistic model of VDJ rearrangement, was used to identify disease-linked TCR variants. TCRdb redid the processing of the public reads, applying fastp at Q25 and MiXCR, and retained in-frame beta chains. One record per CDR3 amino acid sequence lists the most common genes and DNA. The authors' filters were not applied to this entry. The sample data list around 770,000 distinct CDR3 sequences, and about 11% of these were observed just once. Jointly, the top ten make up 0.51% of the sample. Taken from cysteine to phenylalanine, the CDR3 has 15 residues. The DNA shown is the 45-base CDR3, in frame from base 1. Trimming removed 0 bases from V and 3 bases from J, leaving 11 bases between the germline ends. CDR1 and CDR2, looked up from the germline V gene (reference sequence), are DFQATT and SNEGSKA.

Material: blood, either unsorted or a sorted T cell fraction (not recorded which). The receptor was derived from a male donor with ankylosing spondylitis. This chain joins TRBV20-1 to TRBJ2-2; a weak D assignment points to TRBD2 (5 bases agree). CDR3 sequence: CSARDPGSYTGELFF. The bases are TGCAGTGCTAGAGATCCGGGGTCGTACACCGGGGAGCTGTTTTTT.